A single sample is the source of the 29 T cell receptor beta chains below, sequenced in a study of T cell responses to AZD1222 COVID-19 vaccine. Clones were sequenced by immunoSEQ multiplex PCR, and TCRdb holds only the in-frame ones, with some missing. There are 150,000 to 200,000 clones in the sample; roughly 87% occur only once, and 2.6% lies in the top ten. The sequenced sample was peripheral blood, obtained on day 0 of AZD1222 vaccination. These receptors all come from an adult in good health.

The CDR3 DNA follows: TGTGCCAGCAGCCGAAGCGGGAGTGAAGCCAAAAACATTCAGTACTTC. This encodes CASSRSGSEAKNIQYF. The V gene is TRBV7-6, the J gene TRBJ2-4, with 8 positions matching TRBD2. The ends lost 5 bases at V and 0 bases at J; junction bases unmatched: 6. Germline V gene sequence: CDR1 SGHVS, CDR2 FNYEAQ. This CDR3 has 16 residues. Filled out from reference TRBV7-6 and TRBJ2-4, the complete variable domain reads GAGVSQSPRYKVTKRGQDVALRCDPISGHVSLYWYRQALGQGPEFLTYFNYEAQQDKSGLPNDRFSAERPEGSISTLTIQRTEQRDSAMYRCASSRSGSEAKNIQYFGAGTRLSVL.

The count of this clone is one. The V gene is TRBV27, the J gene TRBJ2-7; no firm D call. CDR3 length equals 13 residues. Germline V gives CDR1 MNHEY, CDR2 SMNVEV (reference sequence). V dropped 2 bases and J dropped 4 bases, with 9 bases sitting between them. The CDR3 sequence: CASSLGEDYEQYF. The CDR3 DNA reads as TGTGCCAGCAGTTTAGGGGAAGATTACGAGCAGTACTTC.

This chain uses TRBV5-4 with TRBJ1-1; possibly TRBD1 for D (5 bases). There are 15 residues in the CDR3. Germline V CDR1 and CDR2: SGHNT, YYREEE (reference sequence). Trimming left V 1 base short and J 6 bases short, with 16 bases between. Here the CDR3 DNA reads TGTGCCAGCAGCTTGTGGGCAGGGAAAGGCGCTGAAGCTTTCTTT. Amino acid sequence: CASSLWAGKGAEAFF.

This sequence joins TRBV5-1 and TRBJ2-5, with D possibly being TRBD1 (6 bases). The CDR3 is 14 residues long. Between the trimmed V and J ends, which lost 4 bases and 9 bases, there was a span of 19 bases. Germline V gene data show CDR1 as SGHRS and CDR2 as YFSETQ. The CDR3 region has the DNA TGCGCCAGCAGCCCTAACAGGGATTTCGGGGCCCAGTACTTC. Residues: CASSPNRDFGAQYF.

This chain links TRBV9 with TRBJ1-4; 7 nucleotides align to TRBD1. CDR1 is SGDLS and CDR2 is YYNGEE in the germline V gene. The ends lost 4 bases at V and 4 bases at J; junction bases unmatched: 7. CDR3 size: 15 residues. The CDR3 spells CASSSGGTVNEKLFF. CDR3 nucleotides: TGTGCCAGCAGCTCTGGGGGGACAGTTAATGAAAAACTGTTTTTT.

As DNA, the CDR3 is TGTGCCAGCAGTTTAAGGGGACTAGCGGGAGGGGATTTGTCAGATACGCAGTATTTT. Protein product: CASSLRGLAGGDLSDTQYF. The chain couples TRBV28 to TRBJ2-3, with TRBD2 matching over 16 bases. V was pared by 2 bases and J by 4 bases, with 9 bases of the junction left unmatched. From germline, CDR1 is MDHEN and CDR2 SYDVKM. The CDR3 contains 19 residues.

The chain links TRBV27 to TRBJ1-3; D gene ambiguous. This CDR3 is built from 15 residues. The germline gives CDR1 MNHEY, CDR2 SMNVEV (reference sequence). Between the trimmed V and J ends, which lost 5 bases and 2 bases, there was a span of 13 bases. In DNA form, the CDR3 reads TGTGCCAGCAGTCCGACCCGGGAGGCTGGAAACACCATATATTTT. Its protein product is CASSPTREAGNTIYF.

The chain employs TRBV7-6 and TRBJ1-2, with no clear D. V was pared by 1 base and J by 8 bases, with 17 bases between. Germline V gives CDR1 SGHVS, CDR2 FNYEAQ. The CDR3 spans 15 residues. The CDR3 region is CASSLVEEGASGYTF. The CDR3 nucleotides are TGTGCCAGCAGCTTAGTAGAGGAGGGCGCTAGCGGCTACACCTTC.

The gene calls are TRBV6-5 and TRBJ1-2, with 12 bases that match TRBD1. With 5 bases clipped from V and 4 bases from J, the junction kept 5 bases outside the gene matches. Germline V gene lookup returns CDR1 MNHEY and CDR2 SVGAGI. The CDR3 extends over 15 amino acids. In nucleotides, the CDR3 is TGTGCCAGCAGTAAGGGACAGGGGGCGGGCTATGGCTACACCTTC. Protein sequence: CASSKGQGAGYGYTF.

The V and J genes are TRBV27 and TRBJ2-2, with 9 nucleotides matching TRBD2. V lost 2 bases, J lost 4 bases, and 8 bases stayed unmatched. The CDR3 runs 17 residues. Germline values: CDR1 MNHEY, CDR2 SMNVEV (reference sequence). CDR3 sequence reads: CASSLLAGRLGTGELFF. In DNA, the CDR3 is TGTGCCAGCAGTTTACTAGCGGGAAGGTTGGGCACCGGGGAGCTGTTTTTT.

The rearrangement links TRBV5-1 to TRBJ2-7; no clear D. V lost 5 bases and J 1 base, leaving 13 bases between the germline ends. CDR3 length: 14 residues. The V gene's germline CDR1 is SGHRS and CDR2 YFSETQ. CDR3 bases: TGCGCCAGCAGATTAGAGATCACTTCCTACGAGCAGTACTTC. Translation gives CASRLEITSYEQYF.

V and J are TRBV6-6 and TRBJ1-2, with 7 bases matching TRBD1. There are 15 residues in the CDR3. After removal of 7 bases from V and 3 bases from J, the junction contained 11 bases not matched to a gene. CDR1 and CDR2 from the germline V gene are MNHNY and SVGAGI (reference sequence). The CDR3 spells CASNERGRRDYGYTF. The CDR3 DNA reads TGTGCCAGCAACGAAAGGGGGCGCAGAGACTATGGCTACACCTTC.

The CDR3 nucleotides read TGTGCCAGCAGCGTAATTACCGGGACAGGGAACACCGGGGAGCTGTTTTTT. Translation gives CASSVITGTGNTGELFF. The V and J genes are TRBV9 and TRBJ2-2; 8 nucleotides match TRBD1. This CDR3 spans 17 amino acids. Trimming removed 1 base from V and 1 base from J; junction bases left unmatched: 6. The germline V gene encodes CDR1 SGDLS and CDR2 YYNGEE.

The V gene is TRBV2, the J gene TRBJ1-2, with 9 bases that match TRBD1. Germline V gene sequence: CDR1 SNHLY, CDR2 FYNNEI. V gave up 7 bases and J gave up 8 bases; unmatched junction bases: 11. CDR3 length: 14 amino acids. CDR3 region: CASTYEQGAAGYTF. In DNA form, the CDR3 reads TGTGCCAGCACCTATGAACAGGGGGCAGCGGGCTACACCTTC.

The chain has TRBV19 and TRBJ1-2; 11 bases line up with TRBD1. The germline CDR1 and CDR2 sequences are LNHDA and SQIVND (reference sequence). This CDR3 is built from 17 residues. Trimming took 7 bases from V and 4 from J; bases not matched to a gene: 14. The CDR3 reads CASTPFRGQGVFYGYTF. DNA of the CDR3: TGTGCCAGTACCCCCTTTCGGGGACAGGGGGTGTTCTATGGCTACACCTTC.

In nucleotides, the CDR3 is TGTGCCAGCAGTGAAGTTACAGGGGGCGACGAGCAGTACTTC. Translated: CASSEVTGGDEQYF. The chain carries TRBV6-1 and TRBJ2-7; TRBD1 matches at 9 bases. Germline CDR1 MNHNS, CDR2 SASEGT. With V trimmed by 1 base and J by 5 bases, 3 bases remained unmatched. CDR3 length: 14 amino acids.

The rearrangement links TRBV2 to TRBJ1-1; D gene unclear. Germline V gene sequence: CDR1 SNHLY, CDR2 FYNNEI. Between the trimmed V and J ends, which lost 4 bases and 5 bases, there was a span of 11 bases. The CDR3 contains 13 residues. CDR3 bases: TGTGCCAGCAGTGGAGTCCTAGAGACTGAAGCTTTCTTT. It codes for CASSGVLETEAFF.

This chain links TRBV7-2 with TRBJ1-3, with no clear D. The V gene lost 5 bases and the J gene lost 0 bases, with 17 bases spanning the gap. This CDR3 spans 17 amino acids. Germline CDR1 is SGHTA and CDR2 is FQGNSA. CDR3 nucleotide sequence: TGTGCCAGCAGCCCATCGGGAATACATGTCTCTGGAAACACCATATATTTT. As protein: CASSPSGIHVSGNTIYF.

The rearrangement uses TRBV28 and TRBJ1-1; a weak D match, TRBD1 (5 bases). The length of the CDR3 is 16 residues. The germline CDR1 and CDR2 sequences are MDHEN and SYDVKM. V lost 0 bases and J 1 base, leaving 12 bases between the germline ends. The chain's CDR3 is CASSLWEGRPNTEAFF. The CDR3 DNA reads TGTGCCAGCAGTTTATGGGAGGGACGGCCGAACACTGAAGCTTTCTTT.

The CDR3 coding sequence is TGTGCCAGCAGGACGACAGGGCTGAACACCATATATTTT. Translation: CASRTTGLNTIYF. This chain joins TRBV12-3 or TRBV12-4 and TRBJ1-3; TRBD1 agrees at 7 bases. This CDR3 contains 13 residues. After removal of 6 bases from V and 7 bases from J, the junction contained 6 bases not matched to a gene.

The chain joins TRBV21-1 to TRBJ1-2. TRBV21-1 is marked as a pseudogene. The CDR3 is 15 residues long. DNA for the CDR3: TGTGCCAGCAGCAAAGTGCCCCGGGTCGACTATGGCTACACCTTC. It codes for CASSKVPRVDYGYTF.

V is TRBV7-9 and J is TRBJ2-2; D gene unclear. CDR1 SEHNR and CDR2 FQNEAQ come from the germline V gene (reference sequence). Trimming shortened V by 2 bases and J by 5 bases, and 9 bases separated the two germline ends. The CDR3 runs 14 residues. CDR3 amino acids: CASSLLEATGELFF. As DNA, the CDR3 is TGTGCCAGCAGCTTACTAGAGGCTACCGGGGAGCTGTTTTTT.

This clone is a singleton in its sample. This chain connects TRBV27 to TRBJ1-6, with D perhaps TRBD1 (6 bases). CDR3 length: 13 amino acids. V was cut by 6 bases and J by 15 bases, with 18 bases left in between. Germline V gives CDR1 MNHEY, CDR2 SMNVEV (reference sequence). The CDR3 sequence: CASSLTGQFRLHF. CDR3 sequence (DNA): TGTGCCAGCAGCCTCACCGGACAGTTTCGCCTCCACTTT.

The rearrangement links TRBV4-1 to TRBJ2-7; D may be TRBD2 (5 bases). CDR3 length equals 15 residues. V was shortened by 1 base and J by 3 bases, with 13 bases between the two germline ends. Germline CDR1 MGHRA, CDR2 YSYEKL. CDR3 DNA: TGCGCCAGCAGCCAAGGGTCCACAGCGGTCTACGAGCAGTACTTC. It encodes CASSQGSTAVYEQYF.

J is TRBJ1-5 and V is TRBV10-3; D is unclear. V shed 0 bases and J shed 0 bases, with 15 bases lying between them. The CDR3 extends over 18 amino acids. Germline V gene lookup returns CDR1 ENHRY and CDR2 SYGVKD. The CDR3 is CAISESPSTLYSNQPQHF. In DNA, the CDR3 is TGTGCCATCAGTGAGTCCCCCAGCACGCTGTATAGCAATCAGCCCCAGCATTTT.

Here the CDR3 reads CASSEVLFVGSSTDTQYF. The CDR3 bases are TGTGCCAGCAGTGAAGTCTTATTCGTTGGGTCTAGCACAGATACGCAGTATTTT. J is TRBJ2-3 and V is TRBV2; D unclear. Germline-derived CDR1 and CDR2 are SNHLY and FYNNEI. V lost 1 base and J lost 0, with 17 bases in between. The CDR3 runs 18 residues.

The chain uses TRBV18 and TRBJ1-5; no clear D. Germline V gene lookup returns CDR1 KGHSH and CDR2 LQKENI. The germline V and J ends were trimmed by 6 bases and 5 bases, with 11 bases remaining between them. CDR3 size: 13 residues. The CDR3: CASSRDWDQPQHF. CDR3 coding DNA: TGTGCCAGCTCGCGGGATTGGGATCAGCCCCAGCATTTT.

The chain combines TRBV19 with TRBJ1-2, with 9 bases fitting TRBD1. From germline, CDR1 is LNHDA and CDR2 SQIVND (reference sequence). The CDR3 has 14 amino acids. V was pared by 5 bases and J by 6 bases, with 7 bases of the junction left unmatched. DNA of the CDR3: TGTGCCAGTAGTGGCCGACAGGGGGGAAATGGCTACACCTTC. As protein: CASSGRQGGNGYTF.

CDR3 in amino acids: CASSQPGTSGQETQYF. The CDR3, as DNA: TGTGCCAGCAGCCAACCCGGGACTAGCGGGCAAGAGACCCAGTACTTC. This chain joins TRBV7-8 and TRBJ2-5, with TRBD2 matching 12 bases. Per the germline V gene, CDR1 is SGHVS and CDR2 is FQNEAQ. V was pared by 5 bases and J by 2 bases, with 6 bases of the junction left unmatched. This CDR3 has 16 residues.